Each of the 12 T cell receptor beta chains below was sequenced from the same sample in a study of neoadjuvant anti-PD-1 for oral cavity cancer. Sequenced by immunoSEQ multiplex PCR; TCRdb stores in-frame clones only, minus some. There are about 68,000 clones in the sample; approximately 81% occur only once, and roughly 3.4% lies in the top ten. Described time point: after neoadjuvant nivolumab, at surgical resection. The sequencing here drew on PBMCs, taken after nivolumab (anti-PD-1) treatment. The receptors come from a person aged 35-79 years with oral cavity squamous cell carcinoma.

The V and J genes are TRBV25-1 and TRBJ1-5; D is unresolved. This CDR3 comprises 13 residues. The V and J ends lost 4 bases and 3 bases respectively, with 7 bases between them. Germline lookup yields CDR1 MGHDK and CDR2 SYGVNS. DNA for the CDR3: TGTGCCAGCAGTGGTCAGTACAATCAGCCCCAGCATTTT. This codes for CASSGQYNQPQHF.

Only one count was recorded for this clone. The rearrangement uses TRBV9 and TRBJ2-2; 12 bases are a match to TRBD2. After removal of 0 bases from V and 4 bases from J, the junction contained 4 bases not matched to a gene. This CDR3 region has 17 residues. CDR1 and CDR2 from the germline V gene are SGDLS and YYNGEE. The CDR3 here is CASSVAPGLAGTGELFF. CDR3 DNA sequence: TGTGCCAGCAGCGTAGCTCCGGGACTAGCGGGCACCGGGGAGCTGTTTTTT.

The chain links TRBV6-5 to TRBJ1-1; the D gene is possibly TRBD1 (6 bases). Germline V gene lookup returns CDR1 MNHEY and CDR2 SVGAGI. V lost 3 bases and J 4 bases, leaving 12 bases between the germline ends. The CDR3 runs 14 residues. CDR3 sequence: CASSYRWGATEAFF. The CDR3 DNA is TGTGCCAGCAGTTATCGATGGGGGGCCACTGAAGCTTTCTTT.

The CDR3 DNA reads TGTGCCAGCGTCCGGGACCCGAATCAGCCCCAGCATTTT. Protein sequence: CASVRDPNQPQHF. The chain employs TRBV6-1 and TRBJ1-5; a weak D match, TRBD1 (5 bases). The CDR3 is 13 amino acids. Germline values: CDR1 MNHNS, CDR2 SASEGT. The germline V and J ends were trimmed by 8 bases and 4 bases, with 12 bases remaining between them.

This clone showed up just a few times. This chain links TRBV25-1 with TRBJ2-5; TRBD2 aligns across 7 bases. V was clipped by 3 bases and J by 5 bases; unmatched bases: 6. The CDR3 covers 14 residues. Per the germline V gene, CDR1 is MGHDK and CDR2 is SYGVNS. This chain's CDR3 is CASSERGSFETQYF. In nucleotides, the CDR3 is TGTGCCAGCAGTGAGCGCGGGAGCTTTGAGACCCAGTACTTC.

This sequence joins TRBV6-1 and TRBJ1-3; no reliable D call. The CDR3 is made up of 16 amino acids. V gave up 1 base and J gave up 0 bases, with 10 bases separating them. Germline V gene sequence: CDR1 MNHNS, CDR2 SASEGT. The CDR3 region is CASSEVLGSSGNTIYF. Here the CDR3 DNA reads TGTGCCAGCAGTGAAGTTCTCGGTAGCTCTGGAAACACCATATATTTT.

J is TRBJ2-7 and V is TRBV11-1; 8 bases align to TRBD1. With 5 bases clipped from V and 6 bases from J, the junction kept 6 bases outside the gene matches. In germline, CDR1 is SGHAT, CDR2 FQDESV (reference sequence). The CDR3 runs to 13 residues. The CDR3 loop is CASSRQGIGEQYF. In DNA, the CDR3 is TGTGCCAGCAGCCGACAGGGGATCGGCGAGCAGTACTTC.

The chain has TRBV6-5 and TRBJ1-2; 8 positions agree with TRBD1. With 5 bases clipped from V and 2 bases from J, the junction kept 7 bases outside the gene matches. CDR1 is MNHEY and CDR2 is SVGAGI in the germline V gene. This CDR3 region has 15 residues. The CDR3 spells CASSLRQGRNYGYTF. CDR3 in DNA: TGTGCCAGCAGTCTCCGACAGGGGCGGAACTATGGCTACACCTTC.

Only a few counts were recorded for this clone. The chain combines TRBV6-6 with TRBJ2-3, with 11 bases identical to TRBD2. Germline assignment: CDR1 MNHNY and CDR2 SVGAGI (reference sequence). Trimming took 4 bases from V and 5 from J; bases not matched to a gene: 8. The CDR3 spans 16 residues. DNA for the CDR3: TGTGCCAGCAGTTCGGGACTAGCGGCGAGATTAGATACGCAGTATTTT. This sequence encodes CASSSGLAARLDTQYF.

The chain couples TRBV10-3 to TRBJ2-1, with 10 bases aligning to TRBD2. Germline values: CDR1 ENHRY, CDR2 SYGVKD. The junction had 11 bases not matched to a gene; V was cut back by 5 bases and J by 7 bases. The CDR3 is 16 amino acids. In DNA, the CDR3 is TGTGCCATCAGTCCTTCACTAGCGGGAATTGCTAATGAGCAGTTCTTC. This encodes CAISPSLAGIANEQFF.

CDR3 sequence reads: CAISGGANYGYTF. The CDR3 nucleotides read TGTGCCATCAGTGGAGGGGCTAACTATGGCTACACCTTC. The V gene is TRBV10-3, the J gene TRBJ1-2; TRBD1 might be the D (5 bases). The germline V gene encodes CDR1 ENHRY and CDR2 SYGVKD. V lost 4 bases and J 0 bases, leaving 6 bases between the germline ends. This CDR3 is 13 amino acids long.

The count of this clone is one. The rearrangement links TRBV20-1 to TRBJ2-1; D might be TRBD2 (6 bases). There are 10 residues in the CDR3. CDR1 DFQATT and CDR2 SNEGSKA come from the germline V gene (reference sequence). Between the trimmed V and J ends, which lost 5 bases and 16 bases, there was a span of 15 bases. The chain's CDR3 is CSADRLEVFF. The CDR3 bases are TGCAGTGCTGACCGACTAGAAGTATTCTTC.